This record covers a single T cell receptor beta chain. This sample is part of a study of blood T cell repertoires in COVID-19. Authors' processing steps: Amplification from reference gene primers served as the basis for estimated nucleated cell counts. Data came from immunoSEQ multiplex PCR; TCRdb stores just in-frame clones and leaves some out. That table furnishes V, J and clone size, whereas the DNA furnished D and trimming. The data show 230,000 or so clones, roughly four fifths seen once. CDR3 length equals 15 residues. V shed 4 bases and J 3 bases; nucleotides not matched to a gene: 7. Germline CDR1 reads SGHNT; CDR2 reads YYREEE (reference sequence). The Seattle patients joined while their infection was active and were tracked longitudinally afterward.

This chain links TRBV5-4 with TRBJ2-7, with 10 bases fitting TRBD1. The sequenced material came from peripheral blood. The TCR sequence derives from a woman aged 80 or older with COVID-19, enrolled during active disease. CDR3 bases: TGTGCCAGCAGCACACGACAGGGGGCCCTCTACGAGCAGTACTTC. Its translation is CASSTRQGALYEQYF. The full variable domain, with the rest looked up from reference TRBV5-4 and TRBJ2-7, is ETGVTQSPTHLIKTRGQQVTLRCSSQSGHNTVSWYQQALGQGPQFIFQYYREEENGRGNFPPRFSGLQFPNYSSELNVNALELDDSALYLCASSTRQGALYEQYFGPGTRLTVT.